This entry lists 31 T cell receptor beta chains sequenced from one sample in a study of OX40 agonist ivuxolimab in advanced cancers. Sequencing used immunoSEQ multiplex PCR; TCRdb keeps in-frame clones, though not all of them. This sample has 75,000 to 100,000 clones, with roughly 90% found just once. The sequencing used CD4+ or CD8+ T cells sorted from blood, collected in a trial of the OX40 agonist ivuxolimab. Source of these receptors: an adult with an advanced solid tumor such as melanoma, head and neck, liver or kidney cancer.

The rearrangement joins TRBV9 to TRBJ1-2; 8 bases are shared with TRBD1. The CDR3 is 13 amino acids. Trimming took 0 bases from V and 5 from J; bases not matched to a gene: 0. Germline CDR1 is SGDLS and CDR2 is YYNGEE. DNA for the CDR3: TGTGCCAGCAGCGTAGGACAGGGGTATGGCTACACCTTC. It encodes CASSVGQGYGYTF.

The chain employs TRBV11-2 and TRBJ2-1, with 13 bases aligning to TRBD2. CDR1 and CDR2 from the germline V gene are SGHAT and FQNNGV. Germline trimming cut 5 bases from V and 6 bases from J; bases unmatched to any gene: 16. CDR3 length: 19 amino acids. CDR3 loop: CASSGYGTSGTYVSNEQFF. For the CDR3, the DNA is TGTGCCAGCAGCGGATACGGGACTAGCGGGACGTATGTTAGCAATGAGCAGTTCTTC.

The chain couples TRBV2 to TRBJ1-3; D not resolved. Trimming removed 4 bases at V and 0 bases at J, with 10 bases between. The CDR3 totals 15 residues. Germline assignment: CDR1 SNHLY and CDR2 FYNNEI. The DNA for the CDR3 is TGTGCCAGCAGTGGTTTTAAACGCTCTGGAAACACCATATATTTT. Encoded protein: CASSGFKRSGNTIYF. The full variable domain, completed using reference TRBV2 and TRBJ1-3, is EPEVTQTPSHQVTQMGQEVILRCVPISNHLYFYWYRQILGQKVEFLVSFYNNEISEKSEIFDDQFSVERPDGSNFTLKIRSTKLEDSAMYFCASSGFKRSGNTIYFGEGSWLTVV.

The chain employs TRBV18 and TRBJ2-7; perhaps TRBD1 as D (5 bases). This CDR3 spans 15 amino acids. Germline V gene sequence: CDR1 KGHSH, CDR2 LQKENI. V was clipped by 3 bases and J by 4 bases, with 16 bases between them. CDR3 bases: TGTGCCAGCTCACCGATGGAGACAGAGTTGTACGAGCAGTACTTC. Amino acids: CASSPMETELYEQYF.

The chain recombines TRBV7-2 with TRBJ2-7; possible D gene TRBD1, 5 bases. The CDR3 is made up of 13 amino acids. V dropped 3 bases and J dropped 2 bases, with 8 bases sitting between them. Per germline, CDR1 SGHTA and CDR2 FQGNSA. For the CDR3, the DNA is TGTGCCAGCAGCTTGACAGTAACCTACGAGCAGTACTTC. This translates into CASSLTVTYEQYF.

The rearrangement links TRBV5-4 to TRBJ2-3; tentative D call: TRBD2 (5 bases). The V end was cut by 5 bases, the J end by 1 base, with 14 bases between. CDR3 length: 15 residues. Germline V gene data show CDR1 as SGHNT and CDR2 as YYREEE (reference sequence). CDR3 sequence (DNA): TGTGCCAGCAGGCCGGGGTCCGGTCGCACAGATACGCAGTATTTT. Protein product: CASRPGSGRTDTQYF.

The genes are TRBV28 and TRBJ2-5; the D gene could be TRBD1 or TRBD2 (5 bases each). The closer fit of TRBJ2-7 to the DNA end suggests the J call may be wrong. From germline, CDR1 is MDHEN and CDR2 SYDVKM. CDR3 length: 17 amino acids. The CDR3 coding sequence is TGTGCCAGCACCCCGAAGGGCACCGGACTGGGGGACTACGAGCAGTACTTC. This sequence encodes CASTPKGTGLGDYEQYF.

This clone was counted a single time. V is TRBV27 and J is TRBJ1-2; weak D call: TRBD1 (6 bases). The CDR3 length is 14 residues. V dropped 2 bases and J dropped 2 bases, with 9 bases sitting between them. Per germline, CDR1 MNHEY and CDR2 SMNVEV (reference sequence). CDR3 loop: CASSLRGGNYGYTF. The CDR3 bases are TGTGCCAGCAGTTTAAGGGGGGGAAACTATGGCTACACCTTC.

The chain has TRBV7-3 and TRBJ1-1, with 7 bases lining up with TRBD1. From germline, CDR1 is SGHTA and CDR2 FQGTGA. The CDR3 runs 13 residues. The ends lost 4 bases at V and 1 base at J; junction bases unmatched: 0. As DNA, the CDR3 is TGTGCCAGCAGCTCAGGGGGGAACACTGAAGCTTTCTTT. As protein: CASSSGGNTEAFF.

The chain combines TRBV4-1 with TRBJ2-1; 9 nucleotides match TRBD2. Losses at the gene ends were 0 bases for V and 4 bases for J; bases not matched to a gene: 10. Per germline, CDR1 MGHRA and CDR2 YSYEKL. This CDR3 region has 18 residues. As DNA, the CDR3 is TGCGCCAGCAGCCAAGAGAGGGGCGGGAGGGGGGTTTACAATGAGCAGTTCTTC. This gives the protein CASSQERGGRGVYNEQFF.

The chain recombines TRBV2 with TRBJ1-1; D call uncertain. There are 14 residues in the CDR3. Germline lookup yields CDR1 SNHLY and CDR2 FYNNEI. The V gene lost 6 bases and the J gene lost 3 bases, with 14 bases spanning the gap. The CDR3 coding sequence is TGTGCCAGCAGCCAATCGAGGTTTTACACTGAAGCTTTCTTT. It is translated as CASSQSRFYTEAFF.

The chain couples TRBV2 to TRBJ1-5; D gene unclear. The CDR3 consists of 14 residues. The germline gives CDR1 SNHLY, CDR2 FYNNEI. The V and J ends lost 8 bases and 3 bases respectively, with 14 bases between them. In nucleotides, the CDR3 is TGTGCCAGCTCAGATGATTTGCCCAATCAGCCCCAGCATTTT. It specifies CASSDDLPNQPQHF.

The CDR3 spells CASSGQAARDEKLFF. CDR3 DNA: TGTGCCAGCAGCGGGCAGGCTGCCCGGGATGAAAAACTGTTTTTT. The chain links TRBV9 to TRBJ1-4; D call uncertain. The CDR3 sequence is 15 residues long. Germline CDR1 reads SGDLS; CDR2 reads YYNGEE. V lost 3 bases and J lost 6, with 15 bases in between.

V and J are TRBV7-2 and TRBJ2-1; perhaps TRBD2 as D (5 bases). The CDR3 has 15 residues. The germline V gene encodes CDR1 SGHTA and CDR2 FQGNSA. V gave up 1 base and J gave up 3 bases, with 10 bases separating them. The CDR3 sequence: CASSLERDFYNEQFF. CDR3 nucleotides: TGTGCCAGCAGCTTAGAACGGGATTTCTACAATGAGCAGTTCTTC.

The rearrangement links TRBV18 to TRBJ2-4, with 7 positions matching TRBD1. Trimming at V came to 0 bases and at J to 3 bases, leaving 5 bases not matched to a gene. In germline, CDR1 is KGHSH, CDR2 LQKENI. This CDR3 is 16 amino acids long. As DNA, the CDR3 is TGTGCCAGCTCACCACCGACAGGGTGGGACAAAAACATTCAGTACTTC. Amino acid sequence: CASSPPTGWDKNIQYF.

V gene TRBV15 combines with J gene TRBJ1-1; tentative D call: TRBD1 (6 bases). Germline assignment: CDR1 LNHNV and CDR2 YYDKDF (reference sequence). V was shortened by 4 bases and J by 0 bases, with 12 bases between the two germline ends. The CDR3 is 15 amino acids. The CDR3 region is CATSNLQGMNTEAFF. The CDR3 nucleotides read TGTGCCACCAGCAACCTACAGGGAATGAACACTGAAGCTTTCTTT.

The chain carries TRBV6-5 and TRBJ2-6; TRBD1 matches at 7 bases. The CDR3 runs to 15 residues. CDR1 is MNHEY, CDR2 SVGAGI, per germline. The junction had 5 bases not matched to a gene; V was cut back by 5 bases and J by 4 bases. The CDR3 region is CASSLTGAGANVLTF. In DNA form, the CDR3 reads TGTGCCAGCAGTCTTACAGGGGCGGGGGCCAACGTCCTGACTTTC.

The V call is TRBV11-1, the J call TRBJ1-6; D is perhaps TRBD1 (6 bases). The CDR3 has 13 amino acids. Germline-derived CDR1 and CDR2 are SGHAT and FQDESV (reference sequence). V lost 5 bases to trimming and J lost 10 bases, with 12 bases between them. In nucleotides, the CDR3 is TGTGCCAGCAGCGAACAGGGTGACTCACCCCTCCACTTT. This translates into CASSEQGDSPLHF.

V and J are TRBV19 and TRBJ2-7; D not resolved. The CDR3 extends over 14 amino acids. Germline assignment: CDR1 LNHDA and CDR2 SQIVND (reference sequence). The germline V and J ends were trimmed by 3 bases and 2 bases, with 11 bases remaining between them. CDR3 DNA sequence: TGTGCCAGTAGTATGATGGTACATCCCTACGAGCAGTACTTC. Amino acid sequence: CASSMMVHPYEQYF.

The V call is TRBV7-8, the J call TRBJ2-1; TRBD2 agrees at 7 bases. Trimming took 5 bases from V and 8 from J; bases not matched to a gene: 15. The CDR3 covers 16 residues. Germline V CDR1 and CDR2: SGHVS, FQNEAQ. CDR3 sequence (DNA): TGTGCCAGCAGCATACGACCGGGACTATGGGAGTATGAGCAGTTCTTC. Residues: CASSIRPGLWEYEQFF.

CDR3 sequence: CASSPSHEQFF. Written as DNA, the CDR3 is TGTGCCAGCAGCCCCTCCCATGAGCAGTTCTTC. The rearrangement uses TRBV9 and TRBJ2-1; no firm D call. V lost 4 bases, J lost 8 bases, and 7 bases lay in between. This CDR3 spans 11 amino acids. Germline CDR1 reads SGDLS; CDR2 reads YYNGEE.

This clone was seen only once. The V and J genes are TRBV5-1 and TRBJ2-5; D may be TRBD1 (6 bases). V lost 4 bases to trimming and J lost 2 bases, with 12 bases between them. The CDR3 runs to 14 residues. Germline V lookup: CDR1 SGHRS, CDR2 YFSETQ. Here the CDR3 reads CASSRHRDQETQYF. CDR3 DNA sequence: TGCGCCAGCAGCCGACACAGGGATCAAGAGACCCAGTACTTC.

This clone was observed once. The rearrangement uses TRBV6-4 and TRBJ2-2, with D possibly matching TRBD2 (5 bases). V was pared by 4 bases and J by 7 bases, with 10 bases between. Looked up from germline, CDR1 is MRHNA and CDR2 is SNTAGT. This CDR3 has 13 residues. The CDR3 reads CASSAQGSGELFF. The CDR3 DNA sequence: TGTGCCAGCAGTGCCCAAGGGAGCGGGGAGCTGTTTTTT.

The chain links TRBV6-4 to TRBJ2-7; D might be TRBD1 or TRBD2, each matching 5 bases. Trimming took 4 bases from V and 5 from J, leaving 15 bases between them. The CDR3 runs 14 residues. Germline assignment: CDR1 MRHNA and CDR2 SNTAGT. The CDR3 loop reads CASSGGSGFNEQYF. The DNA of the CDR3 is TGTGCCAGCAGTGGGGGGTCGGGGTTCAACGAGCAGTACTTC.

This rearrangement joins TRBV28 to TRBJ1-5; D is possibly TRBD1 (5 bases). From germline, CDR1 is MDHEN and CDR2 SYDVKM. The V end lost 5 bases, the J end lost 7 bases, and 18 bases lay between the germline ends. This CDR3 has 15 residues. The CDR3 DNA sequence: TGTGCCAGCAGTCGGACAAGTATGCCGCAGCAGCCCCAGCATTTT. It translates to CASSRTSMPQQPQHF.

The chain uses TRBV6-5 and TRBJ2-6; no definite D call. There are 13 residues in the CDR3. The V gene's germline CDR1 is MNHEY and CDR2 SVGAGI. V dropped 6 bases and J dropped 1 base, with 4 bases sitting between them. The CDR3 here is CASRKSGANVLTF. In DNA form, the CDR3 reads TGTGCCAGCAGAAAGTCTGGGGCCAACGTCCTGACTTTC.

J is TRBJ1-6 and V is TRBV2, with D possibly TRBD1 on 6 matching bases. V was pared by 6 bases and J by 9 bases, with 15 bases between. The CDR3 has 14 amino acids. Germline assignment: CDR1 SNHLY and CDR2 FYNNEI. This chain's CDR3 is CASRVTGESSPLHF. DNA for the CDR3: TGTGCCAGCAGGGTGACAGGAGAGAGTTCACCCCTCCACTTT.

This chain joins TRBV6-1 and TRBJ1-1; 8 bases fit TRBD1. The CDR3 is made up of 14 amino acids. The J segment lost 5 bases and the V segment lost 6 bases, leaving 8 bases of the junction unmatched. Germline CDR1 is MNHNS and CDR2 is SASEGT. The CDR3 spells CASRDTGGRTEAFF. The CDR3 DNA follows: TGTGCCAGCAGAGACACAGGGGGGAGAACTGAAGCTTTCTTT.

This chain connects TRBV7-2 to TRBJ1-1, with D hard to call. The CDR3 spans 12 residues. Germline V gene lookup returns CDR1 SGHTA and CDR2 FQGNSA. The germline V and J ends were trimmed by 1 base and 11 bases, with 11 bases remaining between them. The CDR3 here is CASSLVGQEAFF. The CDR3 DNA sequence: TGTGCCAGCAGCTTAGTTGGGCAAGAGGCTTTCTTT.

The chain employs TRBV7-8 and TRBJ2-5, with D maybe TRBD2 (5 bases). The germline V gene encodes CDR1 SGHVS and CDR2 FQNEAQ. The CDR3 is 13 residues long. V was pared by 5 bases and J by 4 bases, with 11 bases between. The CDR3 sequence is CASSPGLRETQYF. Here the CDR3 DNA reads TGTGCCAGCAGCCCGGGATTGAGAGAGACCCAGTACTTC.

With regard to this clone: Other nucleotide sequences from this sample produce the same CDR3. The gene calls are TRBV10-3 and TRBJ1-1; D is undetermined. Germline CDR1 reads ENHRY; CDR2 reads SYGVKD. V lost 3 bases and J 2 bases, leaving 7 bases between the germline ends. This CDR3 comprises 13 residues. For the CDR3, the DNA is TGTGCCATCAGTGATCAAGGAAACACTGAAGCTTTCTTT. This gives the protein CAISDQGNTEAFF.